Shown below are 4 T cell receptor beta chains from a single sample sequenced in a study of shared clonotypes between healthy human individuals. Clones were read by immunoSEQ multiplex PCR, and TCRdb kept only the in-frame ones, dropping some. The table lists millions of clones, about 92% of them singletons. As defined, naive CD8 cells were CD45RO-negative and positively selected for CCR7, with terminally differentiated effector memory CD45RA+ cells excluded. The sequenced sample was naive CD8+ T cells from PBMCs. These receptors came from a young man in good health. Some clones in this sample may be carry-over from other donors' samples.

V usage is TRBV27 and J usage is TRBJ2-3, with TRBD1 matching 7 bases. V lost 3 bases to trimming and J lost 2 bases; unmatched junction nucleotides: 8. Germline-derived CDR1 and CDR2 are MNHEY and SMNVEV (reference sequence). The CDR3 is 16 residues long. The CDR3 here is CASSFLGTENTDTQYF. The CDR3 nucleotides read TGTGCCAGCAGTTTCCTCGGGACAGAAAACACAGATACGCAGTATTTT.

This sequence joins TRBV5-1 and TRBJ1-1; D ambiguous. CDR1 SGHRS and CDR2 YFSETQ come from the germline V gene. The V end was cut by 0 bases, the J end by 4 bases, with 10 bases between. The CDR3 length is 14 residues. In DNA, the CDR3 is TGCGCCAGCAGCTTGGCCGTGAGTCTCACTGAAGCTTTCTTT. It codes for CASSLAVSLTEAFF.

Of note for this clone: At the DNA level, this CDR3 is encoded by other sequences in the same sample as well. The chain recombines TRBV19 with TRBJ2-7; D remains ambiguous. The CDR3 totals 12 residues. Germline values: CDR1 LNHDA, CDR2 SQIVND (reference sequence). The V gene lost 1 base and the J gene lost 4 bases, with 5 bases spanning the gap. The CDR3 loop reads CASSIVGYEQYF. CDR3 nucleotides: TGTGCCAGTAGTATAGTAGGTTACGAGCAGTACTTC.

In the case of this clone: Other DNA sequences in this specimen translate into the identical CDR3. CDR3 in amino acids: CASSPDYYEQYF. Here the CDR3 DNA reads TGTGCCAGTAGTCCGGACTATTACGAGCAGTACTTC. This rearrangement joins TRBV19 to TRBJ2-7; D might be TRBD2 (6 bases). V was cut by 5 bases and J by 4 bases, with 9 bases left in between. Germline CDR1 reads LNHDA; CDR2 reads SQIVND (reference sequence). The CDR3 is 12 residues long.